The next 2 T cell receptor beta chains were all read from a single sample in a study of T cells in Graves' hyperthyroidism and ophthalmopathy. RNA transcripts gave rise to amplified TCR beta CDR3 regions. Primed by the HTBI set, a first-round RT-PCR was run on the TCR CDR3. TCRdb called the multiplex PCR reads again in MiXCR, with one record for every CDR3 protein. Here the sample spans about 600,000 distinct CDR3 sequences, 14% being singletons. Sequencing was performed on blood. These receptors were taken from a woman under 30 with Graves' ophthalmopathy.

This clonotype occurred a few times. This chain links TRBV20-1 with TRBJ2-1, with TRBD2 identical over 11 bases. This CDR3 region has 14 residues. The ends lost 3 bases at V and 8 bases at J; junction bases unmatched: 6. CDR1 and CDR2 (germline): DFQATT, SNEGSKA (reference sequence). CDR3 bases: TGCAGTGCTAGGTATACTAGCGGGAGCGATGAGCAGTTCTTC. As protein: CSARYTSGSDEQFF.

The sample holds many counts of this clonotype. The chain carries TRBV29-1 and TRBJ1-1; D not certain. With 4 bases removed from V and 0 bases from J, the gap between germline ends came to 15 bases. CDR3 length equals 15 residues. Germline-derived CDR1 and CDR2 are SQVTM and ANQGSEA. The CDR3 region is CSVVLPLHMNTEAFF. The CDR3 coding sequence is TGCAGCGTTGTACTTCCACTGCACATGAACACTGAAGCTTTCTTT.